This TCR beta chain was retrieved from a study of blood T cell repertoires in COVID-19. Study background: Sites in the United States, Italy and Spain provided acute and convalescent COVID-19 samples. In each case, the material was cDNA or gDNA derived from T cells, B-cell-depleted T cells, or PBMCs.

This clone occurred once. The authors' processing: Nucleated cell counts were estimated from reference gene primer amplification. The protocol was immunoSEQ multiplex PCR, while the TCRdb copy is restricted to in-frame clones and leaves out a portion. For V, J and clone size, that table is used; D and trimming come from the DNA. The profile shows about 260,000 clones, approximately 86% of them singletons. The source material was peripheral blood. The TCR comes from a man aged 35-49 years who had recovered from COVID-19.

The CDR3 nucleotides read TGTGCCAGCAGCTTGTGGCTAGCGGGAGTGTACGAGCAGTACTTC. Protein product: CASSLWLAGVYEQYF. The rearrangement joins TRBV7-9 to TRBJ2-7; TRBD2 aligns across 10 bases. J lost 4 bases, V lost 3 bases, and 6 bases had no gene match. The CDR3 contains 15 residues. Germline V gives CDR1 SEHNR, CDR2 FQNEAQ (reference sequence).